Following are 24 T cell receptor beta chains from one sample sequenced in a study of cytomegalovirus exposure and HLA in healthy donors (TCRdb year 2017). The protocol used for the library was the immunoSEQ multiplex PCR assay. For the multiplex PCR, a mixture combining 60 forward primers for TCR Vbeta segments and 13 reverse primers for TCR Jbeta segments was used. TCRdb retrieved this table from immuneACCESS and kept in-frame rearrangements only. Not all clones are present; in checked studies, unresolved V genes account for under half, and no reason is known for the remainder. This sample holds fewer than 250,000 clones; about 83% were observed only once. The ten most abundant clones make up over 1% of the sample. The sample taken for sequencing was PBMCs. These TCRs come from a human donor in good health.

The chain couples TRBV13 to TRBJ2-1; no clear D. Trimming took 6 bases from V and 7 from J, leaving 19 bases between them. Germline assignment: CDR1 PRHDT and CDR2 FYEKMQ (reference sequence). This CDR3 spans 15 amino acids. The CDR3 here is CASRDTALSGNEQFF. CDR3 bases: TGTGCCAGCAGAGATACAGCATTATCAGGAAATGAGCAGTTCTTC.

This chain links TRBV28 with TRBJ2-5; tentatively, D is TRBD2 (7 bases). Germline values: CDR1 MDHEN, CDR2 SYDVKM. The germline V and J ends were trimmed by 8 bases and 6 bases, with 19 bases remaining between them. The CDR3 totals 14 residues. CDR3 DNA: TGTGCCAGCCATAGGGCGGGGGCTCAACAGACCCAGTACTTC. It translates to CASHRAGAQQTQYF.

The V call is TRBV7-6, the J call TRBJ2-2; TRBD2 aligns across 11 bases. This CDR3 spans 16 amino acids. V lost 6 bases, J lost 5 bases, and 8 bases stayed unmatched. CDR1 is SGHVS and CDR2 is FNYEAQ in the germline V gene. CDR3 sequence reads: CASSPGTSGRTGELFF. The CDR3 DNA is TGTGCCAGCAGTCCCGGGACTAGCGGAAGAACCGGGGAGCTGTTTTTT.

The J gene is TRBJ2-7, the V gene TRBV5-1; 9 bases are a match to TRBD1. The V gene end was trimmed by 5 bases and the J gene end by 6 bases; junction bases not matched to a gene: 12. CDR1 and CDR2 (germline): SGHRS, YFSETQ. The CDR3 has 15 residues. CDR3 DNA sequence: TGCGCCAGCAGTCCGGGCGTGACAGGGGGTACCGAGCAGTACTTC. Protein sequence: CASSPGVTGGTEQYF.

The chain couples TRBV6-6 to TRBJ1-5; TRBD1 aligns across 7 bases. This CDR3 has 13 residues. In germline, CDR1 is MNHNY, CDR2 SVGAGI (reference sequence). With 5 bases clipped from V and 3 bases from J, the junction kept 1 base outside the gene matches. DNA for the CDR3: TGTGCCAGCAGTGGACAGGTCAATCAGCCCCAGCATTTT. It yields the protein CASSGQVNQPQHF.

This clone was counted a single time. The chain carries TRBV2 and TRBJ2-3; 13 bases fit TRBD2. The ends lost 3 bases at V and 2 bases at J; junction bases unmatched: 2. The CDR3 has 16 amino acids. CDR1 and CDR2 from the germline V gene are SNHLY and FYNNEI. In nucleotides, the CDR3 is TGTGCCAGCAGTGAGACTAGCGGGAGGAACACAGATACGCAGTATTTT. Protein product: CASSETSGRNTDTQYF.

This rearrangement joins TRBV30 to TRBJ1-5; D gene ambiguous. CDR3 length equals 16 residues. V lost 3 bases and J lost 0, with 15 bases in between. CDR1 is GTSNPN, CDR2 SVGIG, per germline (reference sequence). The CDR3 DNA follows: TGTGCCTGGAGACACAAACCAGGCTATAGCAATCAGCCCCAGCATTTT. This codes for CAWRHKPGYSNQPQHF.

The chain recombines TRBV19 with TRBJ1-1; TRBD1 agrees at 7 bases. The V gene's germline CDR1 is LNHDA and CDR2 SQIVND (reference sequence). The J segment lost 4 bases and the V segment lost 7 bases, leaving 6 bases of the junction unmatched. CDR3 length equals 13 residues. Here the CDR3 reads CASIIQGGTEAFF. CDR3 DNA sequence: TGTGCCAGTATTATTCAGGGGGGCACTGAAGCTTTCTTT. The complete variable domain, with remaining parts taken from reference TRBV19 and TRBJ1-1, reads DGGITQSPKYLFRKEGQNVTLSCEQNLNHDAMYWYRQDPGQGLRLIYYSQIVNDFQKGDIAEGYSVSREKKESFPLTVTSAQKNPTAFYLCASIIQGGTEAFFGQGTRLTVV.

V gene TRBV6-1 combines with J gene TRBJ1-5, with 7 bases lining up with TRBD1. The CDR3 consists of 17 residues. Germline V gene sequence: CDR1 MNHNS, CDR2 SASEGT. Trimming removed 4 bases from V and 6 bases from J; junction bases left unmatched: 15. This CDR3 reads CASSGTGVIGKSQPQHF. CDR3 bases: TGTGCCAGCAGTGGTACAGGGGTAATTGGAAAGAGTCAGCCCCAGCATTTT.

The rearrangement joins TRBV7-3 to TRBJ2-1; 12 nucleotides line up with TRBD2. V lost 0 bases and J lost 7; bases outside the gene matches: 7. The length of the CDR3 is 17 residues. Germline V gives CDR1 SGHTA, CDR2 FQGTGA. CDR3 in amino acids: CASSLTVGLAGPNEQFF. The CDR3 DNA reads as TGTGCCAGCAGCTTAACGGTCGGACTAGCGGGGCCAAATGAGCAGTTCTTC.

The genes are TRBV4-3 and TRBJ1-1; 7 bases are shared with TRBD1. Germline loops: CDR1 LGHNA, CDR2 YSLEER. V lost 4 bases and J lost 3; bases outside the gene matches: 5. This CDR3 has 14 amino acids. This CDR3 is CASSLRTGDTEAFF. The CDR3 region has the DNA TGCGCCAGCAGCCTTCGAACAGGGGACACTGAAGCTTTCTTT.

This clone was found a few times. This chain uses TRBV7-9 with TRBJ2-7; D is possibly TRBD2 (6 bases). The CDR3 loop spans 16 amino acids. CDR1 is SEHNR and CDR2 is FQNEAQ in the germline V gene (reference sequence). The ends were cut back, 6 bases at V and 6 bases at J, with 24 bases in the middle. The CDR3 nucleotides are TGTGCCAGCAGTTTTACCTGGGACTCCGGGGGTACCGAGCAGTACTTC. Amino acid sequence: CASSFTWDSGGTEQYF.

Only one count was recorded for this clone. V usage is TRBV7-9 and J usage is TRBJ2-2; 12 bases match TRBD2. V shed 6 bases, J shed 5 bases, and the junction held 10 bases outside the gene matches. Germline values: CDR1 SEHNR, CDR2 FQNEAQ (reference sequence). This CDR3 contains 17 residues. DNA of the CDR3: TGTGCCAGCAGACAACGGGGACTAGCGGGTGTGACCGGGGAGCTGTTTTTT. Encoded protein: CASRQRGLAGVTGELFF. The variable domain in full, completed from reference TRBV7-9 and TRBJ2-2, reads DTGVSQNPRHKITKRGQNVTFRCDPISEHNRLYWYRQTLGQGPEFLTYFQNEAQLEKSRLLSDRFSAERPKGSFSTLEIQRTEQGDSAMYLCASRQRGLAGVTGELFFGEGSRLTVL.

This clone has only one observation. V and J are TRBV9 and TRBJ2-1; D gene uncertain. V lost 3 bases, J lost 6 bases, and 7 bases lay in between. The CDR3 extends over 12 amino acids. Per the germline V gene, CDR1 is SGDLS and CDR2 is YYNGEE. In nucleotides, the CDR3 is TGTGCCAGCAGCGGGGCTGGCAATGAGCAGTTCTTC. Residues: CASSGAGNEQFF. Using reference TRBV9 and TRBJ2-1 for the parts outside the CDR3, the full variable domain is DSGVTQTPKHLITATGQRVTLRCSPRSGDLSVYWYQQSLDQGLQFLIQYYNGEERAKGNILERFSAQQFPDLHSELNLSSLELGDSALYFCASSGAGNEQFFGPGTRLTVL.

Here the CDR3 reads CSVSPEGGIDGYTF. CDR3 in DNA: TGCAGCGTGAGTCCCGAAGGAGGCATAGATGGCTACACCTTC. The chain recombines TRBV29-1 with TRBJ1-2, with D unresolved. Trimming removed 6 bases at V and 6 bases at J, with 20 bases between. This CDR3 is 14 amino acids long. CDR1 is SQVTM and CDR2 is ANQGSEA in the germline V gene.

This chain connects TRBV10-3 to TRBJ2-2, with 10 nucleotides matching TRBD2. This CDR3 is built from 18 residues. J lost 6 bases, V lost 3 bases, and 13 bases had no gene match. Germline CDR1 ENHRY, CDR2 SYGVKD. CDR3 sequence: CAISDSAGGPSGAGELFF. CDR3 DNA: TGTGCCATCAGTGATTCAGCGGGAGGGCCCTCCGGGGCCGGGGAGCTGTTTTTT.

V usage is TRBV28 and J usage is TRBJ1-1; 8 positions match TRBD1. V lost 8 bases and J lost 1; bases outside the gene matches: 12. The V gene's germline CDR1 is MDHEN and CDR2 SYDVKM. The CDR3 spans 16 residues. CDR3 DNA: TGTGCCAGCCAACCCCCTTCCGGGACAGGGAACACTGAAGCTTTCTTT. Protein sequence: CASQPPSGTGNTEAFF. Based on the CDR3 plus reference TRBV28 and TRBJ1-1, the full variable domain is DVKVTQSSRYLVKRTGEKVFLECVQDMDHENMFWYRQDPGLGLRLIYFSYDVKMKEKGDIPEGYSVSREKKERFSLILESASTNQTSMYLCASQPPSGTGNTEAFFGQGTRLTVV.

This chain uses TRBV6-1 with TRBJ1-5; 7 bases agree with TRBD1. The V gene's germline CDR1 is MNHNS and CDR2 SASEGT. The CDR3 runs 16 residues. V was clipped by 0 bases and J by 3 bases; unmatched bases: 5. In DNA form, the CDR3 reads TGTGCCAGCAGTGAAGCTAGGACAGGCTACAATCAGCCCCAGCATTTT. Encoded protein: CASSEARTGYNQPQHF.

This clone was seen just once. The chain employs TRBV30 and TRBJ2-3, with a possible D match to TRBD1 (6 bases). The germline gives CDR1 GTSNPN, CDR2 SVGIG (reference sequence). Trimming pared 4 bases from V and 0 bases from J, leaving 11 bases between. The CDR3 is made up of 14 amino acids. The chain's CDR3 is CAWTTGSSTDTQYF. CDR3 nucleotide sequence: TGTGCCTGGACCACAGGGAGCAGCACAGATACGCAGTATTTT.

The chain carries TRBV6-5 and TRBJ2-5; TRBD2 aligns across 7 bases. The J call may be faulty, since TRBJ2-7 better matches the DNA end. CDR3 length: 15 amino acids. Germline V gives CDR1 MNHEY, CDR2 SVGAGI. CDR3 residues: CASSYSWDYSYEQYF. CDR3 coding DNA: TGTGCCAGCAGTTACTCTTGGGACTATTCCTACGAGCAGTACTTC.

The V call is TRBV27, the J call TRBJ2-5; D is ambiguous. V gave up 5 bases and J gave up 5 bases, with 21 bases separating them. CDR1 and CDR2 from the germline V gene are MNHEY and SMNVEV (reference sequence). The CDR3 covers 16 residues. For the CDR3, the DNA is TGTGCCAGCAGTCCTATCTCGGGTACACCCCGGGAGACCCAGTACTTC. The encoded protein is CASSPISGTPRETQYF.

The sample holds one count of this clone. CDR3 nucleotide sequence: TGCGCCAGCAGCTCCGGACAGACTTTAGCCTACGAGCAGTACTTC. Encoded protein: CASSSGQTLAYEQYF. V usage is TRBV5-1 and J usage is TRBJ2-7, with D possibly matching TRBD1 (6 bases). V was pared by 3 bases and J by 2 bases, with 15 bases between. This CDR3 spans 15 amino acids. Germline CDR1 is SGHRS and CDR2 is YFSETQ.

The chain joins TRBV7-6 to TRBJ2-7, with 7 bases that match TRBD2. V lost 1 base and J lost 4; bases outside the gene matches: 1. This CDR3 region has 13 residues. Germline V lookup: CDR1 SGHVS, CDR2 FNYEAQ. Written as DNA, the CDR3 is TGTGCCAGCAGCTTAGGGGAGGGGTACGAGCAGTACTTC. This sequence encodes CASSLGEGYEQYF.

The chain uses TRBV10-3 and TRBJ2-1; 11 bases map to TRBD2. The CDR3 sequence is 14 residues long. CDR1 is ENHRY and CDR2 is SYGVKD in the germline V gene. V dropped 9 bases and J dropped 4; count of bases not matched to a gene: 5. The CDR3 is CAMSGTSGYNEQFF. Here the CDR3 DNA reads TGTGCCATGTCCGGGACTAGCGGTTACAATGAGCAGTTCTTC.